The 27 T cell receptor beta chains given below trace back to one sample, sequenced in a study of control samples from healthy donors and cancer patients. Measured with immunoSEQ multiplex PCR; TCRdb has only the in-frame clones, and not every one. The data hold around 150,000 clones, with around 90% observed a single time. The sequenced sample consisted of blood. These receptors were collected from a man aged 30 to 39 in good health.

This rearrangement joins TRBV5-6 to TRBJ1-2, with D possibly being TRBD1 (6 bases). Trimming removed 4 bases from V and 7 bases from J, with 17 bases in between. The CDR3 contains 14 residues. The germline CDR1 and CDR2 sequences are SGHDT and YYEEEE. The CDR3 sequence is CASSPPTGSGGYTF. The CDR3 DNA reads as TGTGCCAGCAGCCCGCCCACAGGGTCAGGTGGCTACACCTTC.

The chain couples TRBV21-1 to TRBJ1-5; the table's D call TRBD1 went unverified against the DNA. TRBV21-1 is recorded as a pseudogene. The CDR3 covers 17 residues. The CDR3 DNA reads as TGTGCCAGCAGCAAAGGGGCATTGACAGGGGGTTGTCAGCCCCAGCATTTT. Translating gives CASSKGALTGGCQPQHF.

The rearrangement uses TRBV21-1 and TRBJ1-1; the tabulated D call, TRBD1, remains unverified against the DNA. TRBV21-1 is annotated as a pseudogene. The CDR3 runs 16 residues. In DNA form, the CDR3 reads TGTGCCAGCAGCAAAGGGCTTGACAGAACAAACACTGAAGCTTTCTTT. It codes for CASSKGLDRTNTEAFF.

There are a few counts of this clone. The chain has TRBV5-8 and TRBJ2-3; D uncertain. The CDR3 runs 14 residues. Trimming removed 1 base at V and 3 bases at J, with 9 bases between. Per germline, CDR1 SGHTS and CDR2 YDEGEE. Here the CDR3 DNA reads TGTGCCAGCAGCTTGCGGCAGATAACAGATACGCAGTATTTT. Translated, it gives CASSLRQITDTQYF.

The V gene is TRBV2, the J gene TRBJ2-1; weak D call: TRBD1 (6 bases). V was cut by 3 bases and J by 0 bases, with 9 bases left in between. The CDR3 spans 15 residues. The germline V gene encodes CDR1 SNHLY and CDR2 FYNNEI. In nucleotides, the CDR3 is TGTGCCAGCAGTGATGGGGGCAGCTCCTACAATGAGCAGTTCTTC. Protein: CASSDGGSSYNEQFF.

The chain links TRBV11-3 to TRBJ2-2, with D uncertain. V lost 4 bases and J 0 bases, leaving 6 bases between the germline ends. This CDR3 is built from 14 residues. Germline V gene sequence: CDR1 SGHNT, CDR2 YENEEA. CDR3 loop: CASSYSSNTGELFF. The CDR3 nucleotides are TGTGCCAGCAGCTATTCATCGAACACCGGGGAGCTGTTTTTT.

The chain is built from TRBV15 and TRBJ2-7, with D uncertain. Germline V gene data show CDR1 as LNHNV and CDR2 as YYDKDF (reference sequence). V gave up 0 bases and J gave up 1 base, with 7 bases separating them. This CDR3 is 14 amino acids long. The CDR3 DNA reads as TGTGCCACCAGCAGAGATCCAGAATCCTACGAGCAGTACTTC. Protein sequence: CATSRDPESYEQYF.

This sequence joins TRBV19 and TRBJ2-1, with a tentative D call TRBD2 (5 bases). This CDR3 is 12 amino acids long. Germline assignment: CDR1 LNHDA and CDR2 SQIVND (reference sequence). Trimming removed 5 bases from V and 14 bases from J, with 16 bases in between. The CDR3 DNA reads TGTGCCAGTAGTTCGGACTCCCGGAGCAAGTTCTTC. It translates to CASSSDSRSKFF.

Written as DNA, the CDR3 is TGTGCCAGCAGCGTAGAGGACAGGGCCTCGGAAAAACTGTTTTTT. Its protein is CASSVEDRASEKLFF. The rearrangement uses TRBV9 and TRBJ1-4, with TRBD1 matching 8 bases. Germline-derived CDR1 and CDR2 are SGDLS and YYNGEE. The J segment lost 8 bases and the V segment lost 0 bases, leaving 6 bases of the junction unmatched. CDR3 length: 15 amino acids.

This clone was found a few times. CDR3 in DNA: TGTGCCAGTAGTTGGGGGGGCTACACTGAAGCTTTCTTT. This sequence encodes CASSWGGYTEAFF. The chain uses TRBV19 and TRBJ1-1; a weak D match, TRBD1 (6 bases). With 5 bases removed from V and 3 bases from J, the gap between germline ends came to 10 bases. Per germline, CDR1 LNHDA and CDR2 SQIVND (reference sequence). The CDR3 covers 13 residues.

The rearrangement joins TRBV5-1 to TRBJ2-7; tentative D call: TRBD2 (6 bases). Trimming took 4 bases from V and 2 from J, leaving 22 bases between them. The germline CDR1 and CDR2 sequences are SGHRS and YFSETQ. The CDR3 covers 17 residues. The CDR3 here is CASSLGPGSLGAYEQYF. DNA for the CDR3: TGCGCCAGCAGCCTGGGACCCGGGAGTCTGGGGGCCTACGAGCAGTACTTC.

The V call is TRBV15, the J call TRBJ2-5; D perhaps matches TRBD2 (6 bases). Germline values: CDR1 LNHNV, CDR2 YYDKDF (reference sequence). The CDR3 totals 14 residues. Trimming removed 4 bases from V and 2 bases from J, with 11 bases in between. CDR3 protein: CATSNRDWQETQYF. CDR3 in DNA: TGTGCCACCAGCAACCGGGACTGGCAAGAGACCCAGTACTTC. Drawing the rest from reference TRBV15 and TRBJ2-5, the complete variable domain is DAMVIQNPRYQVTQFGKPVTLSCSQTLNHNVMYWYQQKSSQAPKLLFHYYDKDFNNEADTPDNFQSRRPNTSFCFLDIRSPGLGDTAMYLCATSNRDWQETQYFGPGTRLLVL.

This clone occurred once. The rearrangement links TRBV19 to TRBJ1-6; tentative D call: TRBD1 (5 bases). The CDR3 totals 15 residues. V was pared by 3 bases and J by 7 bases, with 13 bases between. CDR1 and CDR2 (germline): LNHDA, SQIVND (reference sequence). The CDR3 region has the DNA TGTGCCAGTAGTATTGTGGCAGGGATGAATTCACCCCTCCACTTT. This sequence encodes CASSIVAGMNSPLHF. The full variable domain, with the rest looked up from reference TRBV19 and TRBJ1-6, is DGGITQSPKYLFRKEGQNVTLSCEQNLNHDAMYWYRQDPGQGLRLIYYSQIVNDFQKGDIAEGYSVSREKKESFPLTVTSAQKNPTAFYLCASSIVAGMNSPLHFGNGTRLTVT.

This clone was seen once. The gene calls are TRBV9 and TRBJ1-6; 7 bases map to TRBD1. The CDR3 is made up of 16 amino acids. CDR1 and CDR2 (germline): SGDLS, YYNGEE. Trimming took 0 bases from V and 7 from J; bases not matched to a gene: 7. The CDR3 sequence: CASSVDDRVANSPLHF. The CDR3 bases are TGTGCCAGCAGCGTAGACGACAGGGTAGCGAATTCACCCCTCCACTTT. Filled out from reference TRBV9 and TRBJ1-6, the complete variable domain reads DSGVTQTPKHLITATGQRVTLRCSPRSGDLSVYWYQQSLDQGLQFLIQYYNGEERAKGNILERFSAQQFPDLHSELNLSSLELGDSALYFCASSVDDRVANSPLHFGNGTRLTVT.

The J gene is TRBJ1-3, the V gene TRBV6-5; D is unclear. Deletions cut 8 bases from V and 4 bases from J, with 18 bases between. The CDR3 has 15 residues. Germline CDR1 reads MNHEY; CDR2 reads SVGAGI. The CDR3 sequence is CASRHAGLGGNTIYF. DNA of the CDR3: TGTGCCAGCCGCCATGCGGGCCTCGGGGGAAACACCATATATTTT.

The rearrangement joins TRBV10-3 to TRBJ2-7; 14 nucleotides agree with TRBD2. V dropped 4 bases and J dropped 1; count of bases not matched to a gene: 3. Germline lookup yields CDR1 ENHRY and CDR2 SYGVKD. This CDR3 is 16 amino acids long. The DNA for the CDR3 is TGTGCCATCAGTGGGACTAGCGGGAGGCGATCCTACGAGCAGTACTTC. It translates to CAISGTSGRRSYEQYF.

This chain uses TRBV3-1 (or the pseudogene TRBV3-2) with TRBJ2-7; 9 positions match TRBD2. The germline CDR1 and CDR2 sequences are LGHDT and YNNKEL (reference sequence). The CDR3 contains 16 residues. V trimming: 1 base; J trimming: 4 bases; junction bases outside the gene matches: 8. The CDR3 coding sequence is TGTGCCAGCAGCCAAGTATCTAGCGGGGTGGGATACGAGCAGTACTTC. It codes for CASSQVSSGVGYEQYF.

The chain uses TRBV4-3 and TRBJ1-6; D remains ambiguous. Trimming removed 0 bases at V and 0 bases at J, with 6 bases between. CDR1 and CDR2 from the germline V gene are LGHNA and YSLEER. The CDR3 runs 16 residues. The CDR3 DNA reads as TGCGCCAGCAGCCAAGAGGGGAACTCCTATAATTCACCCCTCCACTTT. This translates into CASSQEGNSYNSPLHF.

This clone was seen once. The chain carries TRBV4-2 and TRBJ2-3; 11 bases are shared with TRBD2. The CDR3 consists of 17 residues. CDR1 and CDR2 (germline): LGHNA, YNFKEQ. V was pared by 1 base and J by 2 bases, with 5 bases of the junction left unmatched. The CDR3 loop is CASSQVGSGGVTDTQYF. The DNA of the CDR3 is TGTGCCAGCAGCCAAGTCGGTAGCGGGGGGGTCACAGATACGCAGTATTTT.

The V call is TRBV12-3 or TRBV12-4, the J call TRBJ2-5, with D tentatively TRBD2 (6 bases). This CDR3 is 13 amino acids long. The V and J ends lost 4 bases and 3 bases respectively, with 9 bases between them. The chain's CDR3 is CASSSGVEETQYF. The CDR3, as DNA: TGTGCCAGCAGTTCGGGGGTCGAAGAGACCCAGTACTTC.

The rearrangement joins TRBV10-1 to TRBJ2-1; D is ambiguous. The CDR3 covers 15 residues. CDR1 WNHNN and CDR2 SYGVQD come from the germline V gene (reference sequence). The V end was cut by 6 bases, the J end by 2 bases, with 14 bases between. Written as DNA, the CDR3 is TGCGCCAGCAGCCAAATATCAAATACCTACAATGAGCAGTTCTTC. Residues: CASSQISNTYNEQFF.

The chain is built from TRBV7-9 and TRBJ1-1, with no clear D. V lost 0 bases and J lost 1, with 9 bases in between. In germline, CDR1 is SEHNR, CDR2 FQNEAQ (reference sequence). The CDR3 consists of 15 residues. DNA of the CDR3: TGTGCCAGCAGCTTAGCCCAGGTGACGAACACTGAAGCTTTCTTT. Translation: CASSLAQVTNTEAFF.

This chain connects TRBV7-9 to TRBJ2-7; D might be TRBD1 (5 bases). Per the germline V gene, CDR1 is SEHNR and CDR2 is FQNEAQ (reference sequence). The CDR3 length is 15 residues. V gave up 1 base and J gave up 3 bases, with 13 bases separating them. In nucleotides, the CDR3 is TGTGCCAGCAGCTTAGACCATTGGCAGGGCTACGAGCAGTACTTC. Residues: CASSLDHWQGYEQYF.

The genes are TRBV7-2 and TRBJ1-5; D is possibly TRBD1 (5 bases). V was trimmed by 2 bases and J by 7 bases, leaving 12 bases between them. This CDR3 has 14 amino acids. From germline, CDR1 is SGHTA and CDR2 FQGNSA. In nucleotides, the CDR3 is TGTGCCAGCAGCTTAAATCTGGGGCCCCAGCCCCAGCATTTT. It codes for CASSLNLGPQPQHF.

V is TRBV6-4 and J is TRBJ2-2; D is possibly TRBD2 (7 bases). Trimming removed 5 bases at V and 4 bases at J, with 11 bases between. CDR1 is MRHNA and CDR2 is SNTAGT in the germline V gene. CDR3 length equals 14 residues. For the CDR3, the DNA is TGTGCCAGCAGTAGGGGGGGGAGCACCGGGGAGCTGTTTTTT. This encodes CASSRGGSTGELFF.

The rearrangement links TRBV18 to TRBJ2-3; 10 nucleotides match TRBD2. The ends lost 2 bases at V and 5 bases at J; junction bases unmatched: 10. There are 17 residues in the CDR3. The germline V gene encodes CDR1 KGHSH and CDR2 LQKENI. CDR3 DNA: TGTGCCAGCTCACCAACGGCGCTAGCGGGAGTTATAGATACGCAGTATTTT. Translated, it gives CASSPTALAGVIDTQYF.

V usage is TRBV20-1 and J usage is TRBJ1-2; D gene unclear. With 3 bases removed from V and 10 bases from J, the gap between germline ends came to 6 bases. Germline loops: CDR1 DFQATT, CDR2 SNEGSKA (reference sequence). There are 9 residues in the CDR3. CDR3 DNA: TGCAGTGCTAGTGTCGACTACACCTTC. It codes for CSASVDYTF.